Below are 4 T cell receptor beta chains sequenced from a single sample in a study of blood T cell repertoires in COVID-19. The assay was immunoSEQ multiplex PCR, and TCRdb's table has in-frame clones only and misses some. The table has roughly 56,000 clones, about 91% seen once. The sequencing sample was made of peripheral blood. All receptors derive from a man between 45 and 60 years old with active COVID-19.

This chain joins TRBV2 and TRBJ1-5; 10 positions agree with TRBD1. V was pared by 6 bases and J by 6 bases, with 8 bases of the junction left unmatched. Germline CDR1 reads SNHLY; CDR2 reads FYNNEI. The CDR3 is 15 residues long. The CDR3 loop reads CASRAGTGESQPQHF. The CDR3 DNA follows: TGTGCCAGCAGAGCCGGGACAGGGGAGAGTCAGCCCCAGCATTTT.

The chain combines TRBV2 with TRBJ2-3; TRBD2 is a possible D gene (6 bases). Trimming removed 8 bases from V and 3 bases from J, with 15 bases in between. The length of the CDR3 is 14 residues. The germline CDR1 and CDR2 sequences are SNHLY and FYNNEI. The CDR3 DNA is TGTGCCAGCCTCAGACTAGTTCGGACAGATACGCAGTATTTT. Translation gives CASLRLVRTDTQYF.

The CDR3 bases are TGTGCCAGCAGCTTGGTCGGGGGGGCTGGCAATGAGCAGTTCTTC. Encoded protein: CASSLVGGAGNEQFF. This chain joins TRBV7-9 and TRBJ2-1; the match to TRBD2 covers 8 bases. The CDR3 consists of 15 residues. Germline CDR1 reads SEHNR; CDR2 reads FQNEAQ (reference sequence). The V gene end was trimmed by 3 bases and the J gene end by 6 bases; junction bases not matched to a gene: 7.

The chain is built from TRBV7-9 and TRBJ2-3, with 10 bases identical to TRBD2. Germline V CDR1 and CDR2: SEHNR, FQNEAQ (reference sequence). J was trimmed by 5 bases and V by 3 bases; bases with no gene match: 5. The CDR3 is 15 residues long. The CDR3 sequence: CASSFLAGAVDTQYF. The CDR3 DNA sequence: TGTGCCAGCAGCTTTCTAGCGGGGGCCGTAGATACGCAGTATTTT.